These 26 T cell receptor beta chains share one sample of origin, sequenced in a study of CD8 T cells in ankylosing spondylitis. General study findings and limits: Characteristic, it appeared, of ankylosing spondylitis blood was a TCR beta motif of seven or eight highly homologous variants.

TCRdb re-called the 5' RACE reads with MiXCR, one entry per CDR3 protein. The data contain about 450,000 distinct CDR3 sequences, about 24% of them seen just once; the ten biggest clones take up 0.89%. Antigens for these TCRs are unknown. The sample consisted of blood, either unsorted or a sorted T cell fraction (not recorded which). The receptors come from a male donor with ankylosing spondylitis.

V usage is TRBV2 and J usage is TRBJ2-3; no definite D call. CDR1 is SNHLY and CDR2 is FYNNEI in the germline V gene. The CDR3 has 14 residues. V lost 6 bases and J 2 bases, leaving 12 bases between the germline ends. CDR3 in amino acids: CASREARDTDTQYF. The CDR3 DNA reads as TGTGCCAGCAGAGAGGCCCGAGACACAGATACGCAGTATTTT. The variable domain in full, with the rest retrieved from reference TRBV2 and TRBJ2-3, is EPEVTQTPSHQVTQMGQEVILRCVPISNHLYFYWYRQILGQKVEFLVSFYNNEISEKSEIFDDQFSVERPDGSNFTLKIRSTKLEDSAMYFCASREARDTDTQYFGPGTRLTVL.

This clonotype was seen at least ten times. This sequence joins TRBV4-2 and TRBJ2-1; 9 nucleotides align to TRBD2. The CDR3 totals 16 residues. From germline, CDR1 is LGHNA and CDR2 YNFKEQ. Germline trimming cut 0 bases from V and 7 bases from J; bases unmatched to any gene: 7. In nucleotides, the CDR3 is TGTGCCAGCAGCCAAGATGGTAGCGGGAGTATAAATGAGCAGTTCTTC. It yields the protein CASSQDGSGSINEQFF.

This clonotype has a count of ten or more. The chain joins TRBV29-1 to TRBJ1-1; 9 bases fit TRBD1. After removal of 4 bases from V and 3 bases from J, the junction contained 6 bases not matched to a gene. The V gene's germline CDR1 is SQVTM and CDR2 ANQGSEA. CDR3 length: 14 amino acids. The CDR3 region has the DNA TGCAGCGTTGCCCGGGGGACAGGGTACACTGAAGCTTTCTTT. It codes for CSVARGTGYTEAFF. Variable domain in full (rest from reference TRBV29-1 and TRBJ1-1): SAVISQKPSRDICQRGTSLTIQCQVDSQVTMMFWYRQQPGQSLTLIATANQGSEATYESGFVIDKFPISRPNLTFSTLTVSNMSPEDSSIYLCSVARGTGYTEAFFGQGTRLTVV.

This chain uses TRBV3-1 with TRBJ2-1; 11 positions match TRBD2. The CDR3 runs 17 residues. Losses at the gene ends were 2 bases for V and 4 bases for J; bases not matched to a gene: 7. CDR1 and CDR2 (germline): LGHDT, YNNKEL (reference sequence). CDR3 sequence reads: CASSQPGLAGLYNEQFF. The CDR3 DNA sequence: TGTGCCAGCAGCCAACCCGGACTAGCGGGCCTATACAATGAGCAGTTCTTC.

J is TRBJ1-5 and V is TRBV29-1, with D perhaps matching TRBD1 (5 bases). V shed 1 base and J shed 7 bases, with 14 bases lying between them. The germline CDR1 and CDR2 sequences are SQVTM and ANQGSEA. CDR3 length: 14 residues. The CDR3 DNA follows: TGCAGCGTTGAAGGGACACAAAAATTACAGCCCCAGCATTTT. This encodes CSVEGTQKLQPQHF.

This rearrangement joins TRBV20-1 to TRBJ1-1; TRBD1 is a possible D gene (6 bases). V was pared by 1 base and J by 1 base, with 10 bases between. Looked up from germline, CDR1 is DFQATT and CDR2 is SNEGSKA (reference sequence). The CDR3 is made up of 14 amino acids. The CDR3 protein is CSARGTAENTEAFF. The CDR3 coding sequence is TGCAGTGCTAGAGGGACAGCAGAGAACACTGAAGCTTTCTTT.

The genes are TRBV10-3 and TRBJ1-1; D is unresolved. Trimming took off 6 bases at V and 0 bases at J, with 8 bases between the two ends. The CDR3 is 13 amino acids. Looked up from germline, CDR1 is ENHRY and CDR2 is SYGVKD. The CDR3: CAISAGLNTEAFF. CDR3 coding DNA: TGTGCCATCAGCGCCGGGCTGAACACTGAAGCTTTCTTT.

This clonotype has more than one count but fewer than ten. The rearrangement links TRBV7-9 to TRBJ1-1, with 7 bases that match TRBD1. Germline V CDR1 and CDR2: SEHNR, FQNEAQ (reference sequence). V shed 8 bases, J shed 8 bases, and the junction held 11 bases outside the gene matches. The CDR3 has 13 amino acids. The CDR3 DNA reads TGTGCCAGCGTCTTGGACTTGGGACAGGAAGCTTTCTTT. Protein: CASVLDLGQEAFF.

This clonotype was found a few times. V gene TRBV5-1 combines with J gene TRBJ2-2, with D maybe TRBD2 (6 bases). V was cut by 4 bases and J by 7 bases, with 11 bases left in between. Per germline, CDR1 SGHRS and CDR2 YFSETQ. The CDR3 totals 13 residues. CDR3 amino acids: CASSNLGGGELFF. The DNA of the CDR3 is TGCGCCAGCAGCAACTTGGGAGGCGGGGAGCTGTTTTTT.

The chain links TRBV10-2 to TRBJ2-3; no clear D. The germline CDR1 and CDR2 sequences are WSHSY and SAAADI. This CDR3 is 14 amino acids long. V was clipped by 4 bases and J by 3 bases, with 11 bases between them. Written as DNA, the CDR3 is TGCGCCAGCAGTGTAGGGTCGCTAACAGATACGCAGTATTTT. It yields the protein CASSVGSLTDTQYF.

J is TRBJ2-5 and V is TRBV5-1; TRBD1 might be the D (5 bases). The germline gives CDR1 SGHRS, CDR2 YFSETQ. The CDR3 has 15 residues. With 4 bases removed from V and 5 bases from J, the gap between germline ends came to 18 bases. The CDR3 here is CASSPTEGHRETQYF. CDR3 bases: TGCGCCAGCAGCCCCACAGAAGGCCACAGGGAGACCCAGTACTTC.

The genes are TRBV6-1 and TRBJ2-1; D might be TRBD2 (6 bases). The V gene lost 8 bases and the J gene lost 5 bases, with 19 bases spanning the gap. Per germline, CDR1 MNHNS and CDR2 SASEGT. The CDR3 loop spans 15 amino acids. The CDR3 nucleotides read TGTGCCAGCTGGCGTGAAGTGGGGGGACACAATGAGCAGTTCTTC. Amino acid sequence: CASWREVGGHNEQFF.

This chain uses TRBV20-1 with TRBJ2-3; the D gene is possibly TRBD2 (5 bases). The CDR3 contains 12 residues. Between the trimmed V and J ends, which lost 7 bases and 2 bases, there was a span of 10 bases. Germline CDR1 is DFQATT and CDR2 is SNEGSKA (reference sequence). The CDR3 region has the DNA TGCAGTGGAGTGGGAGTCACAGATACGCAGTATTTT. Its protein is CSGVGVTDTQYF.

This clonotype was recorded many times. J is TRBJ2-3 and V is TRBV20-1; 8 nucleotides line up with TRBD2. The J segment lost 4 bases and the V segment lost 4 bases, leaving 7 bases of the junction unmatched. CDR3 length: 14 residues. From germline, CDR1 is DFQATT and CDR2 SNEGSKA (reference sequence). DNA for the CDR3: TGCAGTGCTAAGATAGCGGGATTGGCAGATACGCAGTATTTT. Translation gives CSAKIAGLADTQYF.

The chain is built from TRBV4-1 and TRBJ1-2; 7 bases agree with TRBD1. The germline gives CDR1 MGHRA, CDR2 YSYEKL. This CDR3 has 16 residues. V shed 0 bases and J 6 bases; nucleotides not matched to a gene: 10. CDR3 in amino acids: CASSQEADRVNNGYTF. The CDR3 nucleotides are TGCGCCAGCAGCCAAGAAGCAGACAGGGTAAATAATGGCTACACCTTC.

The count of this clonotype is one. The chain is built from TRBV5-1 and TRBJ2-5; 8 bases line up with TRBD1. The CDR3 covers 14 residues. The germline gives CDR1 SGHRS, CDR2 YFSETQ. V lost 7 bases, J lost 5 bases, and 10 bases stayed unmatched. The CDR3 sequence is CASQAATGGETQYF. As DNA, the CDR3 is TGCGCCAGCCAAGCAGCTACAGGGGGGGAGACCCAGTACTTC.

The chain has TRBV5-1 and TRBJ2-2; D not certain. CDR3 size: 15 residues. The germline V gene encodes CDR1 SGHRS and CDR2 YFSETQ. V was trimmed by 7 bases and J by 0 bases, leaving 13 bases between them. CDR3 DNA: TGCGCCAGCGGACCCCAGGCCTCGAACACCGGGGAGCTGTTTTTT. Amino acid sequence: CASGPQASNTGELFF.

This chain links TRBV3-1 with TRBJ1-1; D may be TRBD1 (6 bases). Trimming removed 7 bases from V and 1 base from J, with 13 bases in between. Germline V gives CDR1 LGHDT, CDR2 YNNKEL (reference sequence). CDR3 size: 14 residues. In nucleotides, the CDR3 is TGTGCCAGCACCCTGATGACAGGGAACACTGAAGCTTTCTTT. It encodes CASTLMTGNTEAFF. Variable domain in full (rest from reference TRBV3-1 and TRBJ1-1): DTAVSQTPKYLVTQMGNDKSIKCEQNLGHDTMYWYKQDSKKFLKIMFSYNNKELIINETVPNRFSPKSPDKAHLNLHINSLELGDSAVYFCASTLMTGNTEAFFGQGTRLTVV.

This clonotype was recorded a few times. The V gene is TRBV12-3 or TRBV12-4, the J gene TRBJ1-1, with D maybe TRBD1 (5 bases). V was shortened by 6 bases and J by 1 base, with 9 bases between the two germline ends. The length of the CDR3 is 13 residues. CDR3 sequence: CASSPGTNTEAFF. CDR3 sequence (DNA): TGTGCCAGCAGCCCTGGGACGAACACTGAAGCTTTCTTT.

This clonotype was recorded a few times. The J gene is TRBJ1-4, the V gene TRBV27; 10 bases align to TRBD1. The J segment lost 3 bases and the V segment lost 5 bases, leaving 9 bases of the junction unmatched. The CDR3 extends over 17 amino acids. The germline CDR1 and CDR2 sequences are MNHEY and SMNVEV (reference sequence). DNA of the CDR3: TGTGCCAGCAGTCCCCTGAGACAGGGGGCGCCTAATGAAAAACTGTTTTTT. Amino acid sequence: CASSPLRQGAPNEKLFF.

This clonotype appeared a few times. J is TRBJ2-3 and V is TRBV7-8; 8 bases fit TRBD2. Trimming cost V 3 bases and J 4 bases; bases outside gene matches: 6. This CDR3 spans 15 amino acids. Per the germline V gene, CDR1 is SGHVS and CDR2 is FQNEAQ. CDR3 nucleotide sequence: TGTGCCAGCAGCTTCCCGACTAGCGCCGCAGATACGCAGTATTTT. It encodes CASSFPTSAADTQYF.

This clonotype was seen a handful of times. V gene TRBV24-1 combines with J gene TRBJ2-2; 9 bases line up with TRBD1. This CDR3 has 17 amino acids. Germline V lookup: CDR1 KGHDR, CDR2 SFDVKD. The junction had 6 bases not matched to a gene; V was cut back by 4 bases and J by 1 base. CDR3 in amino acids: CATSEPDRGVNTGELFF. CDR3 bases: TGTGCCACCAGTGAACCGGACAGGGGTGTGAACACCGGGGAGCTGTTTTTT.

The CDR3 DNA reads as TGCAGTGCTAGATCGGCTAGCGGGAGCGGAGAGACCCAGTACTTC. It yields the protein CSARSASGSGETQYF. The chain has TRBV20-1 and TRBJ2-5; TRBD2 aligns across 10 bases. CDR1 and CDR2 from the germline V gene are DFQATT and SNEGSKA (reference sequence). This CDR3 region has 15 residues. Unmatched junction bases numbered 7, after V lost 2 bases and J lost 4 bases.

This clonotype appeared many times. The V gene is TRBV12-3 or TRBV12-4, the J gene TRBJ2-3; maybe TRBD1 (6 bases). The V gene lost 11 bases and the J gene lost 2 bases, with 20 bases spanning the gap. CDR3 size: 15 residues. CDR3 sequence: CARWGRARNTDTQYF. For the CDR3, the DNA is TGTGCCCGGTGGGGGCGGGCTAGGAACACAGATACGCAGTATTTT.

Written as DNA, the CDR3 is TGCGCCAGCAGCCCAAGCCCCGGGGCCAATGAGCAGTTCTTC. Amino acids: CASSPSPGANEQFF. The chain uses TRBV5-1 and TRBJ2-1; D tentatively fits TRBD1 or TRBD2 (5 bases each). V dropped 4 bases and J dropped 6 bases, with 14 bases sitting between them. There are 14 residues in the CDR3. Germline values: CDR1 SGHRS, CDR2 YFSETQ.

V usage is TRBV7-2 and J usage is TRBJ2-5; a possible D gene is TRBD2 (6 bases). V was pared by 4 bases and J by 4 bases, with 16 bases between. The germline gives CDR1 SGHTA, CDR2 FQGNSA. The CDR3 runs to 15 residues. CDR3 residues: CASSSTGLKSETQYF. The CDR3 DNA reads TGTGCCAGCAGCTCCACGGGACTTAAATCAGAGACCCAGTACTTC.